The clone carrying this T cell receptor (beta chain) has just a few counts. The sample originates from a study of blood T cell repertoires in COVID-19. As for the study in general: Italy, Spain and the United States were the sources of the convalescent and acute COVID-19 samples. From T cells, B-cell-depleted T cells, or PBMCs came the material, which was cDNA or gDNA.

The CDR3 is 14 residues long. Germline CDR1 reads SNHLY; CDR2 reads FYNNEI. Trimming took off 7 bases at V and 5 bases at J, with 18 bases between the two ends. In the authors' methods: Quantification of nucleated cells was approximated via reference gene primer amplification. The protocol was immunoSEQ multiplex PCR, while the TCRdb copy is restricted to in-frame clones and leaves out a portion. D and trimming were read from the DNA, whereas the V and J calls and clone size are those reported in that table. The sample includes some 97,000 clones, under 90% seen only once; the top ten take roughly 12%.

Sequencing used peripheral blood. This receptor was obtained from a human donor in a cohort sampled during active COVID-19. The genes are TRBV2 and TRBJ2-7, with D perhaps matching TRBD2 (5 bases). CDR3 DNA: TGTGCCAGCATCATAGCGATTACGGGCAACGAGCAGTACTTC. Translating gives CASIIAITGNEQYF.